This TCR beta chain was captured by sequencing in a study of T cell responses to AZD1222 COVID-19 vaccine. Study results and limitations: Only after the peak T cell response were repertoires sampled. Donors were chiefly white British, with a greater number of females, and clonal diversity was perhaps underestimated. AZD1222 recipients seropositive at baseline numbered only six. A rise in Spike-specific TCR breadth and depth followed two AZD1222 doses.

Regarding this clone: No antigen is known for it.

Clones were read by immunoSEQ multiplex PCR, and TCRdb kept only the in-frame ones, dropping some. The sample gives tens of thousands of clones, about 86% of which show up once; roughly 7.5% is in the top ten. Germline V gene lookup returns CDR1 SGHTA and CDR2 FQGNSA. The V and J ends lost 4 bases and 4 bases, in that order; junction bases with no gene match: 8. CDR3 length equals 17 residues. The TCR sequence derives from an adult in good health. The chain employs TRBV7-2 and TRBJ2-6; TRBD2 matches 9 bases. Sequenced here: peripheral blood, sampled on day 0 of AZD1222 vaccination. The CDR3 DNA reads as TGTGCCAGCAGCTCGGTAGCGGGAGTTGCCGGGGCCAACGTCCTGACTTTC. It specifies CASSSVAGVAGANVLTF.